The T cell receptor beta chain under discussion was sequenced for a study of blood T cell repertoires in COVID-19. The table came from immunoSEQ multiplex PCR; TCRdb's copy has only in-frame clones and leaves some out. In the table there are about 130,000 clones, approximately 89% of which are singletons. V dropped 3 bases and J dropped 7; count of bases not matched to a gene: 4. This CDR3 comprises 15 residues. Germline V gene data show CDR1 as MRHNA and CDR2 as SNTAGT. This chain joins TRBV6-4 and TRBJ1-6; 9 positions match TRBD1. The sequence came from an older woman with COVID-19, enrolled during active disease. Input material: peripheral blood. CDR3 DNA: TGTGCCAGCAGTGAACTGGGACAGGGAAATTCACCCCTCCACTTT. It yields the protein CASSELGQGNSPLHF.